This T cell receptor beta chain appears in the sequencing data of a study of T cells in Graves' hyperthyroidism and ophthalmopathy. General study results and limits: The majority of expanded thyroid clonotypes above 0.001 also appeared in blood.

This clonotype was detected ten times or more. As yet, its antigen is unknown. Trimming stripped 2 bases from V and 6 bases from J, with 7 bases between. The CDR3 has 13 residues. The V gene's germline CDR1 is KGHSH and CDR2 LQKENI. Diagnoses were made from clinical symptoms, serum measures (thyroxine and TRAb), thyroid ultrasound and orbital computed tomography. The CDR3 regions of TCR beta were amplified from RNA transcripts. The study used the HTBI primer set for a first-round RT-PCR of the TCR CDR3. MiXCR, applied by TCRdb to the multiplex PCR reads, yields one record per CDR3 protein. Of about 590,000 distinct CDR3 sequences listed, 15% to 18% were seen once; the top ten hold under 8%.

Specimen: blood. The rearrangement joins TRBV18 to TRBJ1-4; no clear D gene. This clonotype was sampled from a woman aged 25 to 39 with Graves' hyperthyroidism. CDR3 nucleotide sequence: TGTGCCAGCTCACCAGGAGCGGATGAAAAACTGTTTTTT. Amino acids: CASSPGADEKLFF.